Below, 23 T cell receptor beta chains from the same sample are listed, as sequenced in a study of vaccination effects on CD4 cells after COVID-19. The culture ran for 10 days before CD4+ T cells were isolated. Only in-frame clones appear in the TCRdb table, and some are missing; sequencing was by immunoSEQ multiplex PCR. The sample shows tens of thousands of clones, approximately 70% of them seen only once. These receptors are not linked to any known antigen. The specimen comprised CD4+ T cells from PBMCs cultured without peptide, sampled before COVID-19 vaccination. The receptors shown here come from a human donor who received a COVID-19 vaccine.

This clone showed up just a few times. The gene calls are TRBV5-8 and TRBJ2-7, with D possibly being TRBD2 (5 bases). The CDR3 has 16 residues. Germline V gene data show CDR1 as SGHTS and CDR2 as YDEGEE. Deletions cut 3 bases from V and 0 bases from J, with 16 bases between. CDR3 DNA: TGTGCCAGCAGCTCGGGATTACTGACTTCCTCCTACGAGCAGTACTTC. This translates into CASSSGLLTSSYEQYF.

This rearrangement joins TRBV3-1 (or the pseudogene TRBV3-2) to TRBJ2-6; weak D call: TRBD1 (6 bases). The CDR3 covers 17 residues. Per germline, CDR1 LGHDT and CDR2 YNNKEL (reference sequence). Trimming took 3 bases from V and 2 from J, leaving 14 bases between them. CDR3 nucleotide sequence: TGTGCCAGCAGCCAGGGCACAGGGCTGGCTGGGGCCAACGTCCTGACTTTC. Translating gives CASSQGTGLAGANVLTF.

The rearrangement links TRBV29-1 to TRBJ1-5, with unresolved D. The germline V gene has CDR1 SQVTM and CDR2 ANQGSEA. V was cut by 4 bases and J by 2 bases, with 6 bases left in between. CDR3 size: 12 residues. The CDR3 region is CSVAGGNQPQHF. CDR3 nucleotide sequence: TGCAGCGTTGCAGGAGGCAATCAGCCCCAGCATTTT.

This chain's CDR3 is CASSQGSGPYGYTF. Written as DNA, the CDR3 is TGTGCCAGCAGCCAAGGATCTGGACCATATGGCTACACCTTC. The J gene is TRBJ1-2, the V gene TRBV14, with D hard to call. Germline V gives CDR1 SGHDN, CDR2 FVKESK. The CDR3 covers 14 residues. Trimming took off 1 base at V and 5 bases at J, with 11 bases between the two ends. The entire variable domain, with the rest obtained from reference TRBV14 and TRBJ1-2, is as follows: EAGVTQFPSHSVIEKGQTVTLRCDPISGHDNLYWYRRVMGKEIKFLLHFVKESKQDESGMPNNRFLAERTGGTYSTLKVQPAELEDSGVYFCASSQGSGPYGYTFGSGTRLTVV.

The chain's CDR3 is CASSQDPDSYSYEQYF. As DNA, the CDR3 is TGTGCCAGCAGCCAAGATCCGGACAGTTATTCCTACGAGCAGTACTTC. The chain couples TRBV4-2 to TRBJ2-7; possible D gene TRBD1, 6 bases. V shed 0 bases and J shed 1 base, with 13 bases lying between them. This CDR3 contains 16 residues. CDR1 is LGHNA, CDR2 YNFKEQ, per germline.

The chain has TRBV24-1 and TRBJ1-6, with D unresolved. The germline V gene encodes CDR1 KGHDR and CDR2 SFDVKD. V gave up 6 bases and J gave up 8 bases, with 19 bases separating them. This CDR3 comprises 16 residues. For the CDR3, the DNA is TGTGCCACCAGTTGGGCAGCTTACGAGTTCTATTCACCCCTCCACTTT. The encoded protein is CATSWAAYEFYSPLHF.

CDR3 DNA sequence: TGTGCCATCAGTCTACAGGGGGCCTACGAGCAGTACTTC. It codes for CAISLQGAYEQYF. The V and J genes are TRBV10-3 and TRBJ2-7, with TRBD1 matching over 8 bases. Germline lookup yields CDR1 ENHRY and CDR2 SYGVKD. J gave up 2 bases and V 5 bases, and 2 bases lay outside the gene matches. The CDR3 totals 13 residues.

There are a few counts of this clone. The rearrangement uses TRBV6-6 and TRBJ1-1; 8 bases line up with TRBD1. The germline V gene encodes CDR1 MNHNY and CDR2 SVGAGI (reference sequence). V shed 2 bases, J shed 5 bases, and the junction held 4 bases outside the gene matches. This CDR3 region has 14 residues. The CDR3 loop reads CASSYTQGGTEAFF. The CDR3 DNA reads TGTGCCAGCAGTTACACACAGGGGGGAACTGAAGCTTTCTTT.

This clone was observed a few times. The rearrangement joins TRBV19 to TRBJ2-7; 12 bases map to TRBD2. J was trimmed by 3 bases and V by 3 bases; bases with no gene match: 3. In germline, CDR1 is LNHDA, CDR2 SQIVND (reference sequence). This CDR3 region has 15 residues. The CDR3 DNA follows: TGTGCCAGTAGTATTGGGACTAGCGGGTTCTACGAGCAGTACTTC. The encoded protein is CASSIGTSGFYEQYF.

The rearrangement links TRBV10-3 to TRBJ2-7; 11 bases are shared with TRBD1. V lost 7 bases to trimming and J lost 5 bases; unmatched junction nucleotides: 4. CDR3 length: 13 amino acids. Germline V CDR1 and CDR2: ENHRY, SYGVKD. CDR3 protein: CAIKGQGVNEQYF. CDR3 in DNA: TGTGCCATCAAGGGACAGGGGGTCAACGAGCAGTACTTC.

The V and J genes are TRBV27 and TRBJ2-3; the D call may be TRBD1 or TRBD2 (5 bases each). Germline loops: CDR1 MNHEY, CDR2 SMNVEV (reference sequence). The CDR3 is 12 residues long. V lost 6 bases and J lost 4, with 8 bases in between. CDR3: CASRGVADTQYF. DNA of the CDR3: TGTGCCAGCAGGGGGGTTGCAGATACGCAGTATTTT.

This clone is a singleton in its sample. The gene calls are TRBV2 and TRBJ2-3, with 8 bases matching TRBD2. CDR3 length equals 20 residues. Per germline, CDR1 SNHLY and CDR2 FYNNEI. Trimming took 7 bases from V and 0 from J; bases not matched to a gene: 21. CDR3 coding DNA: TGTGCCAGCACACAACCCGGGACTAGAGCGGCCCGGACTAGCACAGATACGCAGTATTTT. This encodes CASTQPGTRAARTSTDTQYF.

The chain carries TRBV9 and TRBJ1-1; D is unresolved. Trimming took off 4 bases at V and 5 bases at J, with 18 bases between the two ends. Germline V gene sequence: CDR1 SGDLS, CDR2 YYNGEE. The CDR3 is 15 amino acids. CDR3 in DNA: TGTGCCAGCAGCCTCCCCCCTGATCTAGTGACTGAAGCTTTCTTT. This translates into CASSLPPDLVTEAFF.

This clone is judged medium-sized. The V gene is TRBV5-4, the J gene TRBJ1-1; D unresolved. Trimming left V 7 bases short and J 1 base short, with 5 bases between. The CDR3 runs 11 residues. The V gene's germline CDR1 is SGHNT and CDR2 YYREEE (reference sequence). The CDR3 loop reads CASSSNTEAFF. CDR3 coding DNA: TGTGCCAGCTCTTCGAACACTGAAGCTTTCTTT.

V is TRBV6-5 and J is TRBJ1-6; TRBD1 aligns across 9 bases. Germline values: CDR1 MNHEY, CDR2 SVGAGI. Trimming cost V 8 bases and J 7 bases; bases outside gene matches: 6. CDR3 length: 14 residues. CDR3: CASGMGQGNSPLHF. The DNA for the CDR3 is TGTGCCAGCGGAATGGGACAGGGAAATTCACCCCTCCACTTT.

The chain carries TRBV2 and TRBJ2-3; 7 bases agree with TRBD2. From germline, CDR1 is SNHLY and CDR2 FYNNEI. The CDR3 extends over 14 amino acids. V gave up 10 bases and J gave up 2 bases; unmatched junction bases: 9. CDR3 sequence (DNA): TGTGCCACCCCGGCGCAGCGGGACACAGATACGCAGTATTTT. Translated: CATPAQRDTDTQYF.

The J gene is TRBJ2-3, the V gene TRBV6-6; no definite D call. Germline V CDR1 and CDR2: MNHNY, SVGAGI (reference sequence). The CDR3 runs to 13 residues. CDR3 nucleotides: TGTGGCACGGCAGTTCCAGATACAGATACGCAGTATTTT. Its protein is CGTAVPDTDTQYF.

The rearrangement uses TRBV6-1 and TRBJ1-6; D possibly corresponds to TRBD1 (5 bases). Germline V lookup: CDR1 MNHNS, CDR2 SASEGT. Trimming shortened V by 0 bases and J by 10 bases, and 10 bases separated the two germline ends. The CDR3 has 14 amino acids. DNA of the CDR3: TGTGCCAGCAGTGAAGCAGGGGTCGGGTCACCCCTCCACTTT. Encoded protein: CASSEAGVGSPLHF.

This sequence joins TRBV5-1 and TRBJ2-1, with a tentative D call TRBD1 (5 bases). The CDR3 runs 14 residues. V lost 0 bases and J lost 9, with 13 bases in between. The germline V gene has CDR1 SGHRS and CDR2 YFSETQ. In DNA, the CDR3 is TGCGCCAGCAGCTTGGCCTGGCAGGGCGCTGAGCAGTTCTTC. Translation: CASSLAWQGAEQFF.

This rearrangement joins TRBV5-1 to TRBJ2-1, with 12 nucleotides matching TRBD2. Germline V lookup: CDR1 SGHRS, CDR2 YFSETQ. The junction had 1 base not matched to a gene; V was cut back by 0 bases and J by 3 bases. The CDR3 totals 16 residues. As DNA, the CDR3 is TGCGCCAGCAGCTTGGGGGGACTAGCGGGCTACAATGAGCAGTTCTTC. It specifies CASSLGGLAGYNEQFF.

The chain is built from TRBV6-5 and TRBJ2-2; 7 positions match TRBD2. Trimming cost V 2 bases and J 1 base; bases outside gene matches: 1. Germline CDR1 reads MNHEY; CDR2 reads SVGAGI. This CDR3 has 15 amino acids. CDR3 amino acids: CASSYGGGNTGELFF. The CDR3 bases are TGTGCCAGCAGTTACGGCGGGGGGAACACCGGGGAGCTGTTTTTT.

The genes are TRBV27 and TRBJ2-5; 12 bases map to TRBD2. CDR3 length: 15 amino acids. Germline CDR1 MNHEY, CDR2 SMNVEV (reference sequence). V shed 4 bases and J 0 bases; nucleotides not matched to a gene: 0. The DNA for the CDR3 is TGTGCCAGCAGTTGGACTAGCGGGAACCAAGAGACCCAGTACTTC. As protein: CASSWTSGNQETQYF.

The genes are TRBV11-2 and TRBJ2-6; TRBD2 aligns across 13 bases. Germline V gene data show CDR1 as SGHAT and CDR2 as FQNNGV. Trimming at V came to 6 bases and at J to 0 bases, leaving 2 bases not matched to a gene. CDR3 length: 17 amino acids. The CDR3 protein is CASRTSGGPSGANVLTF. Here the CDR3 DNA reads TGTGCCAGCAGGACTAGCGGGGGGCCCTCTGGGGCCAACGTCCTGACTTTC.